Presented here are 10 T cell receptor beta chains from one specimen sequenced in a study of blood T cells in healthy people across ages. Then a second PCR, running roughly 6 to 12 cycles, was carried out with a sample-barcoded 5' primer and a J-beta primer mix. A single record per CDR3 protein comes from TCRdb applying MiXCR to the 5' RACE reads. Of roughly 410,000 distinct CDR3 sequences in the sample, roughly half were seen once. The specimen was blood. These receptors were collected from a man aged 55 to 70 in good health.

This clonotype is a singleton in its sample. This chain's CDR3 is CASSHDMRREAFF. The DNA of the CDR3 is TGTGCCAGCAGCCATGATATGAGGCGTGAAGCTTTCTTT. This sequence joins TRBV4-2 and TRBJ1-1; D uncertain. The CDR3 has 13 amino acids. V was pared by 3 bases and J by 7 bases, with 12 bases between. Germline lookup yields CDR1 LGHNA and CDR2 YNFKEQ.

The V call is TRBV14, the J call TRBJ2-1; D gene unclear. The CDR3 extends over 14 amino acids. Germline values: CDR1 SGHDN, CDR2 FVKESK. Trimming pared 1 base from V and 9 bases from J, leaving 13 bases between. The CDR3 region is CASSQARIVGEQFF. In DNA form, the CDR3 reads TGTGCCAGCAGCCAAGCTCGAATTGTCGGTGAGCAGTTCTTC. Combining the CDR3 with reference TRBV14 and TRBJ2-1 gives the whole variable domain EAGVTQFPSHSVIEKGQTVTLRCDPISGHDNLYWYRRVMGKEIKFLLHFVKESKQDESGMPNNRFLAERTGGTYSTLKVQPAELEDSGVYFCASSQARIVGEQFFGPGTRLTVL.

The CDR3 loop reads CSALPQMNTEAFF. The DNA for the CDR3 is TGCAGCGCCCTACCACAGATGAACACTGAAGCTTTCTTT. The V gene is TRBV29-1, the J gene TRBJ1-1, with unresolved D. CDR3 size: 13 residues. Trimming stripped 7 bases from V and 0 bases from J, with 12 bases between. Germline loops: CDR1 SQVTM, CDR2 ANQGSEA.

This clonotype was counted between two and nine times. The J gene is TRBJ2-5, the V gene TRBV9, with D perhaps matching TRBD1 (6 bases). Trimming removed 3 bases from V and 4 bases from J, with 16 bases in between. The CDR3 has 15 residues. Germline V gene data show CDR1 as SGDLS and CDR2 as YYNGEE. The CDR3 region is CASSEGESRLETQYF. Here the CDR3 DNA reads TGTGCCAGCAGCGAGGGGGAGAGTCGGTTAGAGACCCAGTACTTC.

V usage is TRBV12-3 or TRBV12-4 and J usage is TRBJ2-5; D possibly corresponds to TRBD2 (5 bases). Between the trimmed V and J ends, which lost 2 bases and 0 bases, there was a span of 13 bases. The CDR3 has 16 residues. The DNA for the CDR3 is TGTGCCAGCAGTTTAAGGACTCCAAGATACCAAGAGACCCAGTACTTC. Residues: CASSLRTPRYQETQYF.

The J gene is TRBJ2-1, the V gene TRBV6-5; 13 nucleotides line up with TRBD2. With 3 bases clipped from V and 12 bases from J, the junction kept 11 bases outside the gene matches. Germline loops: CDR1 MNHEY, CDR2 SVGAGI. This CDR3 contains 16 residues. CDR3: CASSYDWTSGGQGQFF. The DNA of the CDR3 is TGTGCCAGCAGTTATGACTGGACTAGCGGGGGTCAGGGGCAGTTCTTC.

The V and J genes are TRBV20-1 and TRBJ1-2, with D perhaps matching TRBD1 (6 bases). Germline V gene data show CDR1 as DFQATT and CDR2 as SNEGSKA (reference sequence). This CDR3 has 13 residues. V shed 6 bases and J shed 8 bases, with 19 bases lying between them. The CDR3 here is CSASDGGGGGYTF. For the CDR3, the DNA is TGCAGTGCCTCCGATGGAGGGGGAGGAGGCTACACCTTC.

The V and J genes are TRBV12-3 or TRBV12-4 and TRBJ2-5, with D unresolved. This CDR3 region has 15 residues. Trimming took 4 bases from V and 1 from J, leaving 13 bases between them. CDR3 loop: CASSSPGAFQETQYF. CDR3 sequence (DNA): TGTGCCAGCAGTTCCCCTGGAGCGTTCCAAGAGACCCAGTACTTC.

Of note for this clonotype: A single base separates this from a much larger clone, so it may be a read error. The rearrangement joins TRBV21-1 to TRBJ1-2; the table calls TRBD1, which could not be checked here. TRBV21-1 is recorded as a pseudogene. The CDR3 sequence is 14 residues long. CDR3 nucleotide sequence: TGTGCCAGCAGCAAAGCATCAGGGGGCGCAGACTACACCTTC. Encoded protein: CASSKASGGADYTF.

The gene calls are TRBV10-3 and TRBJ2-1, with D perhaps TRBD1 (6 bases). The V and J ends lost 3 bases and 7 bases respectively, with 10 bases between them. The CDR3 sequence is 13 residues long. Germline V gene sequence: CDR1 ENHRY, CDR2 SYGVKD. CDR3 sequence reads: CAISDCDRNEQFF. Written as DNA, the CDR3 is TGTGCCATCAGTGACTGTGACAGGAATGAGCAGTTCTTC.